This passage covers 4 T cell receptor beta chains from one sample sequenced in a study of vaccination and CD4 T cells after COVID-19. Described treatment: 10-day PBMC culture with coronavirus spike peptide pools or control peptides (ViraFEST assay). For these receptors, no antigen is known. The Oncomine TCR Beta short-read assay generated sequence data from the DNA of cultured CD4+ T cells. Using its own MiXCR run on the PCR reads, TCRdb lists one record per CDR3 protein. The table lists roughly 12,000 distinct CDR3 sequences, about 31% of them singletons. The specimen was CD4+ T cells from blood, cultured in vitro, collected after SARS-CoV-2 vaccination. These receptors were obtained from a human donor who had recovered from COVID-19.

This chain uses TRBV27 with TRBJ1-2, with D possibly TRBD1 on 6 matching bases. The CDR3 runs to 15 residues. In germline, CDR1 is MNHEY, CDR2 SMNVEV (reference sequence). Trimming pared 7 bases from V and 4 bases from J, leaving 19 bases between. The CDR3 coding sequence is TGTGCCAGCACCTCTCCAGGCAGGGGTGGCTATGGCTACACCTTC. It translates to CASTSPGRGGYGYTF.

This chain joins TRBV28 and TRBJ1-2, with D maybe TRBD1 (6 bases). The germline V gene encodes CDR1 MDHEN and CDR2 SYDVKM. V was shortened by 1 base and J by 7 bases, with 10 bases between the two germline ends. The CDR3 totals 13 residues. This CDR3 reads CASSLSGASGYTF. Written as DNA, the CDR3 is TGTGCCAGCAGTTTATCAGGGGCTAGTGGCTACACCTTC.

This chain joins TRBV28 and TRBJ2-3; weak D call: TRBD2 (5 bases). V gave up 3 bases and J gave up 4 bases, with 8 bases separating them. CDR1 and CDR2 from the germline V gene are MDHEN and SYDVKM. This CDR3 is built from 13 residues. In nucleotides, the CDR3 is TGTGCCAGCAGTTTCGCCGGGGCAGATACGCAGTATTTT. Protein: CASSFAGADTQYF.

In this sample, this clonotype turned up a few times. This chain joins TRBV30 and TRBJ2-1, with unresolved D. V lost 5 bases and J 3 bases, leaving 5 bases between the germline ends. Per the germline V gene, CDR1 is GTSNPN and CDR2 is SVGIG (reference sequence). The CDR3 covers 11 residues. CDR3 amino acids: CAWAGYNEQFF. For the CDR3, the DNA is TGTGCCTGGGCCGGCTACAATGAGCAGTTCTTC. Filled out from reference TRBV30 and TRBJ2-1, the complete variable domain reads SQTIHQWPATLVQPVGSPLSLECTVEGTSNPNLYWYRQAAGRGLQLLFYSVGIGQISSEVPQNLSASRPQDRQFILSSKKLLLSDSGFYLCAWAGYNEQFFGPGTRLTVL.